This record looks at one T cell receptor beta chain sequence and its context. No antigen is known for it. The data stem from a study of T cell responses to AZD1222 COVID-19 vaccine. Study-level results: Unmutated variant regions reportedly attract nearly half of all spike-specific TCRs.

This CDR3 is 15 amino acids long. Germline-derived CDR1 and CDR2 are SGHNT and YYREEE (reference sequence). V was pared by 4 bases and J by 9 bases, with 17 bases between. Assay used: immunoSEQ multiplex PCR; TCRdb lists only in-frame clones, some missing. The sample has about 150,000 clones, 85% to 95% seen once; the top ten hold approximately 1.4%. Sequencing used peripheral blood, obtained 28 days after the second AZD1222 dose. This TCR was recovered from an adult who received the AZD1222 COVID-19 vaccine. The chain joins TRBV5-4 to TRBJ1-6; D not certain. CDR3 region: CASSPGRDPVSPLHF. The CDR3 DNA reads as TGTGCCAGCAGCCCTGGGAGAGATCCTGTTTCACCCCTCCACTTT.